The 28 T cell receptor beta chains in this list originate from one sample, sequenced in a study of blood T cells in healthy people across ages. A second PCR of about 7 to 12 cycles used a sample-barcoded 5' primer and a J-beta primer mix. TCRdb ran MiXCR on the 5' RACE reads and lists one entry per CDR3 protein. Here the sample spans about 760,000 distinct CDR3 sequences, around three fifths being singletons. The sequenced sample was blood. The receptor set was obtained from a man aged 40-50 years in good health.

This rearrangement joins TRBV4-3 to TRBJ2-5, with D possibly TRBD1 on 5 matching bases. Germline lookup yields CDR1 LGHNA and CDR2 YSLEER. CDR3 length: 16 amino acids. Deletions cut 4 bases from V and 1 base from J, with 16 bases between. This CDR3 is CASSRAETASQETQYF. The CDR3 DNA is TGCGCCAGCAGCCGCGCGGAGACAGCATCCCAAGAGACCCAGTACTTC.

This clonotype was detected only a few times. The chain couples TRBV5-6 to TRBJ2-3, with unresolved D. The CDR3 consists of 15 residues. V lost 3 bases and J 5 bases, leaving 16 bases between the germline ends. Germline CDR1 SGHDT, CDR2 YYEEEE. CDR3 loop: CASSSKVGLRDTQYF. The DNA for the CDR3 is TGTGCCAGCAGCTCTAAGGTCGGGCTCCGAGATACGCAGTATTTT.

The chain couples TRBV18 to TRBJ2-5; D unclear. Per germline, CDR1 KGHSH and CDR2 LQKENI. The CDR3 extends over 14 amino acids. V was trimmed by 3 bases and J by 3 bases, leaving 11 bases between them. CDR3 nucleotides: TGTGCCAGCTCACCCGGTTGGTTAAAAGAGACCCAGTACTTC. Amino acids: CASSPGWLKETQYF.

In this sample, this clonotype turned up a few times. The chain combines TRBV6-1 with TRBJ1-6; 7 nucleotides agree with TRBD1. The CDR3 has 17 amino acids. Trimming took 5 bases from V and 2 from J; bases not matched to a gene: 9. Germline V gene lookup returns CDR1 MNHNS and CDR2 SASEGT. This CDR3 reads CASSRKGARPYNSPLHF. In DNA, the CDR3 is TGTGCCAGCAGTCGTAAGGGGGCGCGTCCCTATAATTCACCCCTCCACTTT.

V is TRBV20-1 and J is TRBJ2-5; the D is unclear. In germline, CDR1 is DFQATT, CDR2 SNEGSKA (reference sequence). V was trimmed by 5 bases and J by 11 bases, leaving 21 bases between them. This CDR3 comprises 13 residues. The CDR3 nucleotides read TGCAGTGCTTTGACGGACGGTTACAATGAGCAGTACTTC. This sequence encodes CSALTDGYNEQYF.

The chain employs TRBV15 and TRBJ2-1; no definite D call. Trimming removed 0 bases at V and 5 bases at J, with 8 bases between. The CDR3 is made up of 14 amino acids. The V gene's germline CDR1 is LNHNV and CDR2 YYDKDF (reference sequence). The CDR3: CATSREYSNNEQFF. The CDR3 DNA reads TGTGCCACCAGCAGAGAGTACAGTAACAATGAGCAGTTCTTC.

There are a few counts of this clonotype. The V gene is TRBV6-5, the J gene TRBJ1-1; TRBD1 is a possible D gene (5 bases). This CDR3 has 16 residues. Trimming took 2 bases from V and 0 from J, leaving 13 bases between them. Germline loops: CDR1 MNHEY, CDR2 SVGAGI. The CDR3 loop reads CASSYAWVGVNTEAFF. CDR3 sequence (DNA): TGTGCCAGCAGTTACGCGTGGGTGGGGGTGAACACTGAAGCTTTCTTT.

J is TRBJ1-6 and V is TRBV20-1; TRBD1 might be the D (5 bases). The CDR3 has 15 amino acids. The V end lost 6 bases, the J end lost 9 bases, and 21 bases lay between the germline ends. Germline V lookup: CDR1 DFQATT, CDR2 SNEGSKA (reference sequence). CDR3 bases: TGCAGTGCCACCTCCCCTCTCAGGGTATCTTCACCCCTCCACTTT. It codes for CSATSPLRVSSPLHF.

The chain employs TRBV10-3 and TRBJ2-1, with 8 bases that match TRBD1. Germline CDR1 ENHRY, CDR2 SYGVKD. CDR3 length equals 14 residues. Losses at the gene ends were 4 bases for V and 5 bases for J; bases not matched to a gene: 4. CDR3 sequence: CAISGTGTNNEQFF. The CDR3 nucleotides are TGTGCCATCAGTGGGACAGGGACGAACAATGAGCAGTTCTTC.

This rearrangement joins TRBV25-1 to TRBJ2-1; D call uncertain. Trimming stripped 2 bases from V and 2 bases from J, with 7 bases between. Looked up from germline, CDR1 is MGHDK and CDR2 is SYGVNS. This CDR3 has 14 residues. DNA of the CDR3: TGTGCCAGCAGTGAACTCCTACCCTACAATGAGCAGTTCTTC. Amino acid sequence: CASSELLPYNEQFF.

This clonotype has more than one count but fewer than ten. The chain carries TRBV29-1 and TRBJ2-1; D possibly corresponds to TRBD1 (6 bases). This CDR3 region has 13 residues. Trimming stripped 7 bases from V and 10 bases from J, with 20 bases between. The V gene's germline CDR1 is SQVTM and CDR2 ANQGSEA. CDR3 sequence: CSEPGPDRREQFF. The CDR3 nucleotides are TGCAGCGAGCCCGGTCCGGACAGACGAGAGCAGTTCTTC.

Here the CDR3 DNA reads TGTGCCAGCAGCCTCCGGGACTTGTATTTT. Residues: CASSLRDLYF. The chain has TRBV7-8 and TRBJ2-3; D is possibly TRBD2 (6 bases). Germline V CDR1 and CDR2: SGHVS, FQNEAQ. This CDR3 comprises 10 residues. V was trimmed by 5 bases and J by 14 bases, leaving 11 bases between them.

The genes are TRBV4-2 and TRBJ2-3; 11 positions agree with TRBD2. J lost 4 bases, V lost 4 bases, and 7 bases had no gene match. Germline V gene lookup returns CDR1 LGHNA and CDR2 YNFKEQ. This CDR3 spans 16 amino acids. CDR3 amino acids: CASSRQTSGGADTQYF. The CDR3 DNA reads TGTGCCAGCAGCCGACAAACTAGCGGGGGTGCAGATACGCAGTATTTT.

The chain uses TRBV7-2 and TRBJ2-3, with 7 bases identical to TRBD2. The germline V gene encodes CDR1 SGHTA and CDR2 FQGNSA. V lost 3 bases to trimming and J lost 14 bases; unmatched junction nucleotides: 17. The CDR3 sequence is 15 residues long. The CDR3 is CASSFRLSSGTGVYF. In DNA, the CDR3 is TGTGCCAGCAGCTTCAGGTTATCTAGCGGTACGGGGGTGTATTTT.

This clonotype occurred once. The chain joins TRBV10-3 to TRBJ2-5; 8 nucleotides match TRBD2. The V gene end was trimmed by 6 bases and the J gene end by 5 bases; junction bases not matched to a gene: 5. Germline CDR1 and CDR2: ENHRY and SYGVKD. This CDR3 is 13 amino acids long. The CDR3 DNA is TGTGCCATCAGCCCGGGAGGGAGGGAGACCCAGTACTTC. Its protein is CAISPGGRETQYF.

The CDR3 region has the DNA TGTGCCAGCAGGGAGACCGGGTCTCTCTACGAGCAGTACTTC. Its protein is CASRETGSLYEQYF. The chain couples TRBV13 to TRBJ2-7; the D is unclear. Germline values: CDR1 PRHDT, CDR2 FYEKMQ (reference sequence). This CDR3 comprises 14 residues. V was clipped by 6 bases and J by 3 bases, with 15 bases between them.

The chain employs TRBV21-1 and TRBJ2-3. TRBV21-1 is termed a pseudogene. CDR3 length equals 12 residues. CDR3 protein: CASSKPSNTQYF. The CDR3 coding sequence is TGTGCCAGCAGCAAACCGTCAAATACGCAGTATTTT.

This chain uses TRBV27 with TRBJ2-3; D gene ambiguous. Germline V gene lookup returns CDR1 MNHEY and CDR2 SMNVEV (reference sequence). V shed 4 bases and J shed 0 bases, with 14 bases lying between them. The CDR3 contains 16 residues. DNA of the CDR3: TGTGCCAGCAGTTCCCGAATGTGGGCAAGCACAGATACGCAGTATTTT. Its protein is CASSSRMWASTDTQYF.

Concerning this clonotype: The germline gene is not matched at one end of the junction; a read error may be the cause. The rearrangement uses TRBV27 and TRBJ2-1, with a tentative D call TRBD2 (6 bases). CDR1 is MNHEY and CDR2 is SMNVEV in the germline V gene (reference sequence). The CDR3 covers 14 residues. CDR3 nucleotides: TGTGCCTGCAGTGGGGCGGGAAAGGACAATGAGCAGTTCTTC. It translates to CACSGAGKDNEQFF.

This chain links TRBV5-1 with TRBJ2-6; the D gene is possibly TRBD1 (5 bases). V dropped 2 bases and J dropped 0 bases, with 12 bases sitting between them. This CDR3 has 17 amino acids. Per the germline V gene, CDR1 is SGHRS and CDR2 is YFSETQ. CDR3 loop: CASSFTGRFSGANVLTF. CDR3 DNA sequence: TGCGCCAGCAGCTTCACAGGCCGGTTCTCTGGGGCCAACGTCCTGACTTTC.

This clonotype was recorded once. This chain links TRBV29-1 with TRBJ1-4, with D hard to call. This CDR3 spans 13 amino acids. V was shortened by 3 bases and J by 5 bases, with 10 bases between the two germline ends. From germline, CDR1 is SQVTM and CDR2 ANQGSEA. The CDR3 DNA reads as TGCAGCGTTGAGGAGCAGGTGAATGAAAAACTGTTTTTT. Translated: CSVEEQVNEKLFF. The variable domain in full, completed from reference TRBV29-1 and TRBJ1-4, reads SAVISQKPSRDICQRGTSLTIQCQVDSQVTMMFWYRQQPGQSLTLIATANQGSEATYESGFVIDKFPISRPNLTFSTLTVSNMSPEDSSIYLCSVEEQVNEKLFFGSGTQLSVL.

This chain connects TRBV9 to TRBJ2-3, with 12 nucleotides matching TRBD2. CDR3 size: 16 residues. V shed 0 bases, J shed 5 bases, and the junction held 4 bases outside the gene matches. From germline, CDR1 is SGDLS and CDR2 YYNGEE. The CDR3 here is CASSVELAGGKDTQYF. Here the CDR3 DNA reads TGTGCCAGCAGCGTAGAACTAGCGGGGGGAAAAGATACGCAGTATTTT.

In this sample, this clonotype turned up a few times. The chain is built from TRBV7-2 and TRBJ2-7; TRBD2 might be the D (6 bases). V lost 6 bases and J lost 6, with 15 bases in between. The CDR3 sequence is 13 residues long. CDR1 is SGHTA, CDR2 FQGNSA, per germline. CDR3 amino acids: CASSPTSTGEQYF. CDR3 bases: TGTGCCAGCAGTCCAACTAGCACCGGCGAGCAGTACTTC.

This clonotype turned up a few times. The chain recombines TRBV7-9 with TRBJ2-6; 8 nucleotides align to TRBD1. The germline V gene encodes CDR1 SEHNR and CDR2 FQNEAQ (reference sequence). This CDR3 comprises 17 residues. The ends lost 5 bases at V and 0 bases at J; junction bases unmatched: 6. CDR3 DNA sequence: TGTGCCAGCAGCAAGTGGACAGGGACCTCTGGGGCCAACGTCCTGACTTTC. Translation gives CASSKWTGTSGANVLTF.

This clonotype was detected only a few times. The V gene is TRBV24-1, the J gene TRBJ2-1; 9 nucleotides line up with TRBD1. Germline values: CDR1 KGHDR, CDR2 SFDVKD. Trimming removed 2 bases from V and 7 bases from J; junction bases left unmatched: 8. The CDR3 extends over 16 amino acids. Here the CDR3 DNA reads TGTGCCACCAGTGATTACGGCGGGACAGGGAAGAATGAGCAGTTCTTC. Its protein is CATSDYGGTGKNEQFF.

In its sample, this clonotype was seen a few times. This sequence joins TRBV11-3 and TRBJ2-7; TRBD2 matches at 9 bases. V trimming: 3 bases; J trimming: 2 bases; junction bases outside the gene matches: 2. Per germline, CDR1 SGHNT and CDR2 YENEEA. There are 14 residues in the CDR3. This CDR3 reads CASSFSGGAYEQYF. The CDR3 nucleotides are TGTGCCAGCAGCTTTAGCGGGGGCGCCTACGAGCAGTACTTC.

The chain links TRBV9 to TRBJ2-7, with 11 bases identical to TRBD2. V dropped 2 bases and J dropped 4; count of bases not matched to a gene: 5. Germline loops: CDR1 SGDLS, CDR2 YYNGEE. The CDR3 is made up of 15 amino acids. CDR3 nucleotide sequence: TGTGCCAGCAGCGTCCTAGCGGGAGGCGGTTACGAGCAGTACTTC. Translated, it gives CASSVLAGGGYEQYF.

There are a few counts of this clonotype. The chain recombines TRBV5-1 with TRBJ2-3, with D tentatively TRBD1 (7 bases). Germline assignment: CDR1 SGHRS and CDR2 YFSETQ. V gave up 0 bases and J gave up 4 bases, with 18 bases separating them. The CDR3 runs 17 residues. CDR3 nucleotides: TGCGCCAGCAGCTTGGACCAGAACAGGGGAGGTTCAGATACGCAGTATTTT. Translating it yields CASSLDQNRGGSDTQYF.